This T cell receptor (beta chain) was recorded in a study of blood T cell repertoires in COVID-19. Study-wide context: Spain, Italy and the United States supplied samples that represented acute and convalescent COVID-19. The analysed material was cDNA or gDNA that came from T cells, B-cell-depleted T cells, or PBMCs.

TCRdb's table, derived via immunoSEQ multiplex PCR, lists solely in-frame clones and lacks some. The sample has about 140,000 clones; 90% are singletons. CDR1 and CDR2 from the germline V gene are SGHTA and FQGTGA. Trimming pared 1 base from V and 4 bases from J, leaving 10 bases between. The CDR3 is 15 residues long. The receptor comes from a woman older than 75 with acute or convalescent COVID-19. The chain carries TRBV7-3 and TRBJ2-2, with D perhaps TRBD1 (7 bases). The material sequenced was peripheral blood. In nucleotides, the CDR3 is TGTGCCAGCAGCTTAAGGCAGGGGGGCACCGGGGAGCTGTTTTTT. It encodes CASSLRQGGTGELFF.